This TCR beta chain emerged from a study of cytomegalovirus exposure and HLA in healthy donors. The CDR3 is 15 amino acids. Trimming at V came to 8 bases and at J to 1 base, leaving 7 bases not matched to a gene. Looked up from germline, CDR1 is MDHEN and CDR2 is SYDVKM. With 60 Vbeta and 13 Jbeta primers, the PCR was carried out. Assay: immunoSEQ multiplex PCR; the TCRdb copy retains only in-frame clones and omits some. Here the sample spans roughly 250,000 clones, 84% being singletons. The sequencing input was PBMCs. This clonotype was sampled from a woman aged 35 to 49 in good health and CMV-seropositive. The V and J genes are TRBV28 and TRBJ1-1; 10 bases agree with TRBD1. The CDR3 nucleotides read TGTGCCAGCTGGACAGGGGGGTATCCGAACACTGAAGCTTTCTTT. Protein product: CASWTGGYPNTEAFF.